This T cell receptor beta chain was retrieved from a study of cytomegalovirus exposure and HLA in healthy donors. Primers: 60 Vbeta forward and 13 Jbeta reverse. Some clones are missing from TCRdb's copy, which holds only in-frame ones; the method was immunoSEQ multiplex PCR. The sample includes 25,000 to 35,000 clones, approximately 61% of them seen just once. The germline gives CDR1 MDHEN, CDR2 SYDVKM. The CDR3 spans 12 residues. V gave up 3 bases and J gave up 3 bases, with 5 bases separating them. The sequence came from a man aged 50-59 years in good health and CMV-seropositive. The gene calls are TRBV28 and TRBJ1-2; D is ambiguous. The sequencing sample was made of PBMCs. As DNA, the CDR3 is TGTGCCAGCAGTTTGGGCGACTATGGCTACACCTTC. Translation gives CASSLGDYGYTF.